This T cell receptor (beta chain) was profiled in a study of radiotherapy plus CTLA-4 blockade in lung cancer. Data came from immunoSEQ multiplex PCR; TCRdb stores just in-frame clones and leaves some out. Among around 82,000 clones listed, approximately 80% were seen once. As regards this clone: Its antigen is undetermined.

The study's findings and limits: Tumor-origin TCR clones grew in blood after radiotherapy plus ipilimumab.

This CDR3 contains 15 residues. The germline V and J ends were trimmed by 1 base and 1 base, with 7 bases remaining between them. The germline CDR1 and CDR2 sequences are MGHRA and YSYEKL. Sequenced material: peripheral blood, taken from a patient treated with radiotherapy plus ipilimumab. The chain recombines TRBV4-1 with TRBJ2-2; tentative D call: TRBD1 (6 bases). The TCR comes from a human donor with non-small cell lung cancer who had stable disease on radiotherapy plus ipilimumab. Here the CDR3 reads CASSQGQVNTGELFF. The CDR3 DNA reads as TGCGCCAGCAGCCAAGGACAGGTGAACACCGGGGAGCTGTTTTTT.